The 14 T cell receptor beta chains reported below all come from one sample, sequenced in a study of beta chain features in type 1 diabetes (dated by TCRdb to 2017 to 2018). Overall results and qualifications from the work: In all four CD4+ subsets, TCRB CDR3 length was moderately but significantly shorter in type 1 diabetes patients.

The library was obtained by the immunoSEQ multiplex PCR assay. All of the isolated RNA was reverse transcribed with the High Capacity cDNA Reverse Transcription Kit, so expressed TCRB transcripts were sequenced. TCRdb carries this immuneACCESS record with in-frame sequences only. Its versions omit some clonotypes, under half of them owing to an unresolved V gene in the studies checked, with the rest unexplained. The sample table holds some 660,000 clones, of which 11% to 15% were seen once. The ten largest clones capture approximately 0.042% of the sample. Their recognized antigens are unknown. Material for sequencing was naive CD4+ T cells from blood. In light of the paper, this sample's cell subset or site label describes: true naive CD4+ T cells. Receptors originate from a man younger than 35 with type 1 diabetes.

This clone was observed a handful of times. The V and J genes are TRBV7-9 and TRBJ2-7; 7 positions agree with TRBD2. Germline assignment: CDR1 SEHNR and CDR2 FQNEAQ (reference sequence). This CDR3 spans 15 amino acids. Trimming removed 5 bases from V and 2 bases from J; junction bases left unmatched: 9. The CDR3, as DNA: TGTGCCAGCAGCGTAACCTTAGCGGGTCCCTACGAGCAGTACTTC. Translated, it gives CASSVTLAGPYEQYF.

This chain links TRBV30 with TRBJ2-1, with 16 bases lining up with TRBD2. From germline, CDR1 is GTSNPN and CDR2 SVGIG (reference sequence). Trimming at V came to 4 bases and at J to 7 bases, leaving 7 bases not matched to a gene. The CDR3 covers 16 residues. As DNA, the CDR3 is TGTGCCTGGACTATAACGGGACTAGCGGGGGGGAATGAGCAGTTCTTC. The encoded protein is CAWTITGLAGGNEQFF.

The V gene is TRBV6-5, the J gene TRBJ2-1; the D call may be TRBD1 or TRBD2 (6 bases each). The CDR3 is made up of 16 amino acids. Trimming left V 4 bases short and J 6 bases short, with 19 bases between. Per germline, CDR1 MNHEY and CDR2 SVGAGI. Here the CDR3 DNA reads TGTGCCAGCAGTTTTGCCGGGGGCCCGACGGGCAATGAGCAGTTCTTC. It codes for CASSFAGGPTGNEQFF.

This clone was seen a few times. As DNA, the CDR3 is TGTGCCAGCAGCTTCAACAGGGATGAAGGCTACACCTTC. Encoded protein: CASSFNRDEGYTF. The chain couples TRBV7-9 to TRBJ1-2, with D possibly matching TRBD1 (6 bases). Trimming stripped 3 bases from V and 8 bases from J, with 13 bases between. Germline V gives CDR1 SEHNR, CDR2 FQNEAQ (reference sequence). The CDR3 totals 13 residues.

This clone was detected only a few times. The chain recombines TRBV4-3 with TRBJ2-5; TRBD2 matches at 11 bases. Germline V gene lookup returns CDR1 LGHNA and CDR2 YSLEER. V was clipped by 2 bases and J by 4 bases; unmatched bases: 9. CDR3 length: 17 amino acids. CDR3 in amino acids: CASSQRTSGWGRETQYF. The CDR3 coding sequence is TGCGCCAGCAGCCAACGGACTAGCGGGTGGGGGCGAGAGACCCAGTACTTC.

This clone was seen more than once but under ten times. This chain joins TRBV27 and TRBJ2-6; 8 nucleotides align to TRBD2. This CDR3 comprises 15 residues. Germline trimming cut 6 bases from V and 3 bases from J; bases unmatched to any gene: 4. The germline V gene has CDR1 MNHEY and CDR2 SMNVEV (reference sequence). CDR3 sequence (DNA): TGTGCCAGCAGCCCGCTAGCGGGTGGGGCCAACGTCCTGACTTTC. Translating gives CASSPLAGGANVLTF.

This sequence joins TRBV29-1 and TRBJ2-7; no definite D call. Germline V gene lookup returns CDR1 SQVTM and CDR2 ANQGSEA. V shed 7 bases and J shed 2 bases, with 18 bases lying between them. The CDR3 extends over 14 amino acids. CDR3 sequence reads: CSAQGVYLTYEQYF. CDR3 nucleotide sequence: TGCAGCGCCCAAGGCGTGTATTTGACCTACGAGCAGTACTTC.

For the CDR3, the DNA is TGTGCCAGCAGCCCAGACAGGGGCTCCTACGAGCAGTACTTC. Its protein is CASSPDRGSYEQYF. The V and J genes are TRBV9 and TRBJ2-7; 8 nucleotides match TRBD1. The V gene end was trimmed by 4 bases and the J gene end by 0 bases; junction bases not matched to a gene: 3. This CDR3 has 14 amino acids. Per germline, CDR1 SGDLS and CDR2 YYNGEE.

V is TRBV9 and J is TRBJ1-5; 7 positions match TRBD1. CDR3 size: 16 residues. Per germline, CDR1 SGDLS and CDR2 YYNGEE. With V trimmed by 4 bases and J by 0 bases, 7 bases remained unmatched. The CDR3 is CASSPQGEGSNQPQHF. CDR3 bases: TGTGCCAGCAGCCCCCAGGGGGAGGGTAGCAATCAGCCCCAGCATTTT.

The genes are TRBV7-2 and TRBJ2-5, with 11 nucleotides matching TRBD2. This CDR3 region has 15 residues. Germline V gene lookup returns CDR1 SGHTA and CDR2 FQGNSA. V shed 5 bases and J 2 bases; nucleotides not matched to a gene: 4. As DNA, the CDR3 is TGTGCCAGCAGCCCTATAGCGGGGGGGCAAGAGACCCAGTACTTC. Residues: CASSPIAGGQETQYF.

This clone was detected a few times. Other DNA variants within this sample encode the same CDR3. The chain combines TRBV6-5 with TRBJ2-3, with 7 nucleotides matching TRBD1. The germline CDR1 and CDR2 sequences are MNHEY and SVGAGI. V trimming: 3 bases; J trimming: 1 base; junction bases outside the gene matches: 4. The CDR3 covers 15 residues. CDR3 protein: CASSYSDRGTDTQYF. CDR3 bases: TGTGCCAGCAGTTATTCCGACAGGGGCACAGATACGCAGTATTTT.

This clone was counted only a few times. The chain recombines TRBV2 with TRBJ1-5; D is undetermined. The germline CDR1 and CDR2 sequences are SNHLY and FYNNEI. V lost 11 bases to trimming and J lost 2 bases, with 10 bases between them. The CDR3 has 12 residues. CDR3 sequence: CASSAGNQPQHF. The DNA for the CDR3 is TGTGCCTCTAGCGCGGGCAATCAGCCCCAGCATTTT.

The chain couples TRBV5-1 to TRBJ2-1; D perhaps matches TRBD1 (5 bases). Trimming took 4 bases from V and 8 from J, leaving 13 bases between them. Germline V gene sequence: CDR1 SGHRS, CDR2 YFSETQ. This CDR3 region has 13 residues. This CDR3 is CASSNLGVYEQFF. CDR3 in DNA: TGCGCCAGCAGCAACCTAGGGGTCTATGAGCAGTTCTTC. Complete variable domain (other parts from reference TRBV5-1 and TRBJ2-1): KAGVTQTPRYLIKTRGQQVTLSCSPISGHRSVSWYQQTPGQGLQFLFEYFSETQRNKGNFPGRFSGRQFSNSRSEMNVSTLELGDSALYLCASSNLGVYEQFFGPGTRLTVL.

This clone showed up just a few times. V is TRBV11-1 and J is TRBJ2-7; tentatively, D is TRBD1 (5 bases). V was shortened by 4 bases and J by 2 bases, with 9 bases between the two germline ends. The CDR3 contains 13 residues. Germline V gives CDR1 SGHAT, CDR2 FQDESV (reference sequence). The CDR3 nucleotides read TGTGCCAGCAGCTCACAGGTAGCCTACGAGCAGTACTTC. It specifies CASSSQVAYEQYF.